The next 14 T cell receptor beta chains were all read from a single sample in a study of blood T cell repertoires in COVID-19. The protocol was immunoSEQ multiplex PCR, while the TCRdb copy is restricted to in-frame clones and leaves out a portion. The sample yields 200,000 or so clones, about 90% seen once. Sequenced sample: PBMCs or T cells enriched from blood (not recorded which). The receptors were sampled from a young man who had recovered from COVID-19.

V gene TRBV27 combines with J gene TRBJ2-7; D unclear. The germline CDR1 and CDR2 sequences are MNHEY and SMNVEV (reference sequence). This CDR3 region has 12 residues. The germline V and J ends were trimmed by 8 bases and 0 bases, with 8 bases remaining between them. CDR3 amino acids: CASYSSSYEQYF. The CDR3 region has the DNA TGTGCCAGCTATAGTAGCTCCTACGAGCAGTACTTC.

This clone was detected once. CDR3 sequence (DNA): TGTGCCAGCAGAGCAGGGTCTGAAGCTTTCTTT. Its protein is CASRAGSEAFF. The rearrangement uses TRBV27 and TRBJ1-1; D possibly corresponds to TRBD1 (5 bases). This CDR3 comprises 11 residues. Between the trimmed V and J ends, which lost 6 bases and 6 bases, there was a span of 8 bases. Germline loops: CDR1 MNHEY, CDR2 SMNVEV (reference sequence).

The chain combines TRBV29-1 with TRBJ1-1, with TRBD1 as a possible D gene (6 bases). V lost 7 bases and J lost 9, with 12 bases in between. The CDR3 consists of 10 residues. Germline CDR1 SQVTM, CDR2 ANQGSEA. The chain's CDR3 is CSGPTGKAFF. The DNA for the CDR3 is TGCAGCGGCCCGACAGGAAAAGCTTTCTTT.

The chain recombines TRBV9 with TRBJ1-1; 11 bases are a match to TRBD1. V dropped 0 bases and J dropped 6; count of bases not matched to a gene: 10. From germline, CDR1 is SGDLS and CDR2 YYNGEE. CDR3 length: 17 residues. The CDR3 DNA is TGTGCCAGCAGCGTAGAAGGGACAGGGGGTATTTGGGCTGAAGCTTTCTTT. The encoded protein is CASSVEGTGGIWAEAFF.

V and J are TRBV7-7 and TRBJ2-2; maybe TRBD1 (5 bases). The V gene's germline CDR1 is SSHAT and CDR2 FNYEAQ (reference sequence). Between the trimmed V and J ends, which lost 1 base and 2 bases, there was a span of 17 bases. The CDR3 contains 18 residues. This chain's CDR3 is CASSLGVWRQTNTGELFF. DNA of the CDR3: TGTGCCAGCAGCTTAGGGGTCTGGAGACAGACTAACACCGGGGAGCTGTTTTTT.

V gene TRBV5-1 combines with J gene TRBJ2-7, with 11 positions matching TRBD1. CDR1 is SGHRS, CDR2 YFSETQ, per germline. This CDR3 has 15 residues. With 2 bases clipped from V and 5 bases from J, the junction kept 6 bases outside the gene matches. CDR3 coding DNA: TGCGCCAGCAGCTTCTTGGGGGACAGGGGGAACGAGCAGTACTTC. This translates into CASSFLGDRGNEQYF.

The genes are TRBV10-3 and TRBJ1-1; possible D gene TRBD1, 6 bases. Germline CDR1 reads ENHRY; CDR2 reads SYGVKD. Trimming cost V 2 bases and J 6 bases, with 10 bases left between them. There are 13 residues in the CDR3. CDR3 bases: TGTGCCATCAGTGAGAGTAGGGGGTCTGAAGCTTTCTTT. It is translated as CAISESRGSEAFF.

This rearrangement joins TRBV18 to TRBJ2-1, with a tentative D call TRBD2 (5 bases). V lost 0 bases and J lost 8, with 17 bases in between. Germline-derived CDR1 and CDR2 are KGHSH and LQKENI. CDR3 length: 16 amino acids. The CDR3 loop is CASSPPRTLRRDEQFF. The CDR3 DNA follows: TGTGCCAGCTCACCACCGAGGACTCTCCGAAGGGATGAGCAGTTCTTC.

This sequence joins TRBV14 and TRBJ1-2; no reliable D call. The CDR3 has 14 amino acids. CDR1 is SGHDN, CDR2 FVKESK, per germline. Trimming removed 1 base at V and 5 bases at J, with 11 bases between. The CDR3 DNA reads as TGTGCCAGCAGCCAAGTGGGCACGCGATATGGCTACACCTTC. Its translation is CASSQVGTRYGYTF.

The chain employs TRBV19 and TRBJ1-2; 10 bases match TRBD1. Trimming removed 7 bases from V and 3 bases from J; junction bases left unmatched: 5. Germline V CDR1 and CDR2: LNHDA, SQIVND (reference sequence). The CDR3 is made up of 14 amino acids. CDR3 in amino acids: CASNRDRGDYGYTF. For the CDR3, the DNA is TGTGCCAGTAACAGGGACAGGGGAGACTATGGCTACACCTTC.

The chain carries TRBV19 and TRBJ1-1; a weak D match, TRBD1 (5 bases). The CDR3 loop spans 15 amino acids. Looked up from germline, CDR1 is LNHDA and CDR2 is SQIVND (reference sequence). The germline V and J ends were trimmed by 3 bases and 1 base, with 12 bases remaining between them. The CDR3 DNA reads as TGTGCCAGTAGTATTTGGGGCAGACCGAACACTGAAGCTTTCTTT. It codes for CASSIWGRPNTEAFF.

The chain employs TRBV30 and TRBJ1-4, with D unclear. V lost 4 bases, J lost 5 bases, and 11 bases lay in between. The germline gives CDR1 GTSNPN, CDR2 SVGIG (reference sequence). This CDR3 spans 13 amino acids. In DNA, the CDR3 is TGTGCCTGGATGACGTCGGGGAATGAAAAACTGTTTTTT. Protein: CAWMTSGNEKLFF. The full variable domain, with the rest looked up from reference TRBV30 and TRBJ1-4, is SQTIHQWPATLVQPVGSPLSLECTVEGTSNPNLYWYRQAAGRGLQLLFYSVGIGQISSEVPQNLSASRPQDRQFILSSKKLLLSDSGFYLCAWMTSGNEKLFFGSGTQLSVL.

The gene calls are TRBV28 and TRBJ2-7, with TRBD2 matching over 8 bases. V dropped 6 bases and J dropped 1; count of bases not matched to a gene: 20. Per the germline V gene, CDR1 is MDHEN and CDR2 is SYDVKM. The CDR3 loop spans 19 amino acids. The CDR3 nucleotides read TGTGCCAGCAGCTCCCCGGATAGCGGGACGGGTTATATTTCCTACGAGCAGTACTTC. Translating it yields CASSSPDSGTGYISYEQYF.

V and J are TRBV10-3 and TRBJ2-7, with TRBD2 matching over 8 bases. The ends lost 8 bases at V and 1 base at J; junction bases unmatched: 10. Looked up from germline, CDR1 is ENHRY and CDR2 is SYGVKD. This CDR3 has 15 amino acids. The CDR3 loop is CAIQAGDLASYEQYF. CDR3 nucleotides: TGTGCCATCCAAGCGGGGGACCTGGCATCCTACGAGCAGTACTTC.